The 21 T cell receptor beta chains reported below all come from one sample, sequenced in a study of blood T cell repertoires in COVID-19. Using immunoSEQ multiplex PCR, the repertoire was profiled, and TCRdb retains in-frame clones only, with some absent. The repertoire consists of approximately 200,000 clones, with 88% occurring once and the leading ten covering more than 1.5%. What was sequenced was peripheral blood. These receptors all come from a man aged 70-80 years with acute or convalescent COVID-19.

V usage is TRBV27 and J usage is TRBJ1-2; D perhaps matches TRBD1 (6 bases). The V and J ends lost 3 bases and 4 bases respectively, with 12 bases between them. CDR1 and CDR2 from the germline V gene are MNHEY and SMNVEV (reference sequence). This CDR3 contains 14 residues. The CDR3, as DNA: TGTGCCAGCAGTTTGGCGGGGGGCGGCTATGGCTACACCTTC. The encoded protein is CASSLAGGGYGYTF.

The rearrangement links TRBV3-1 (or the pseudogene TRBV3-2) to TRBJ2-1; 8 bases map to TRBD2. Per the germline V gene, CDR1 is LGHDT and CDR2 is YNNKEL (reference sequence). This CDR3 has 15 amino acids. V shed 6 bases and J 7 bases; nucleotides not matched to a gene: 11. DNA for the CDR3: TGTGCCAGCAGTCCCGTCGCGGGAGGCCCTAATGAGCAGTTCTTC. Translated: CASSPVAGGPNEQFF.

This chain connects TRBV19 to TRBJ2-1; tentative D call: TRBD1 (7 bases). This CDR3 is 17 amino acids long. The V and J ends lost 7 bases and 3 bases respectively, with 22 bases between them. Germline V gene data show CDR1 as LNHDA and CDR2 as SQIVND (reference sequence). CDR3 bases: TGTGCCAGTAAGGGACTGAAAGGGACAGAGCACTACAATGAGCAGTTCTTC. Protein product: CASKGLKGTEHYNEQFF.

The chain has TRBV27 and TRBJ2-1, with 11 positions matching TRBD2. Germline trimming cut 4 bases from V and 5 bases from J; bases unmatched to any gene: 1. The length of the CDR3 is 14 residues. The V gene's germline CDR1 is MNHEY and CDR2 SMNVEV (reference sequence). The CDR3 here is CASSSGLADNEQFF. The CDR3 DNA is TGTGCCAGCAGTTCGGGACTAGCGGACAATGAGCAGTTCTTC.

This chain links TRBV5-1 with TRBJ2-1; 9 nucleotides align to TRBD1. Germline V CDR1 and CDR2: SGHRS, YFSETQ. The ends lost 5 bases at V and 3 bases at J; junction bases unmatched: 6. This CDR3 contains 15 residues. The CDR3 DNA is TGCGCCAGCAGATCGGGACAGGGCATCTACAATGAGCAGTTCTTC. It is translated as CASRSGQGIYNEQFF. Complete variable domain (other parts from reference TRBV5-1 and TRBJ2-1): KAGVTQTPRYLIKTRGQQVTLSCSPISGHRSVSWYQQTPGQGLQFLFEYFSETQRNKGNFPGRFSGRQFSNSRSEMNVSTLELGDSALYLCASRSGQGIYNEQFFGPGTRLTVL.

The chain combines TRBV9 with TRBJ2-7; 8 bases line up with TRBD1. Germline V lookup: CDR1 SGDLS, CDR2 YYNGEE. V lost 3 bases to trimming and J lost 0 bases; unmatched junction nucleotides: 5. CDR3 length equals 15 residues. CDR3: CASSASRGLSYEQYF. CDR3 nucleotide sequence: TGTGCCAGCAGCGCAAGCAGGGGGCTCTCCTACGAGCAGTACTTC.

In this sample, this clone turned up a few times. V and J are TRBV5-1 and TRBJ2-7; D is uncertain. Trimming took 1 base from V and 1 from J, leaving 12 bases between them. CDR1 and CDR2 from the germline V gene are SGHRS and YFSETQ. The CDR3 is 15 residues long. CDR3: CASSLMTFLSYEQYF. CDR3 sequence (DNA): TGCGCCAGCAGCTTGATGACATTTCTATCCTACGAGCAGTACTTC.

The genes are TRBV19 and TRBJ2-1; 7 nucleotides agree with TRBD2. V dropped 8 bases and J dropped 6; count of bases not matched to a gene: 13. Germline CDR1 is LNHDA and CDR2 is SQIVND (reference sequence). This CDR3 contains 15 residues. In nucleotides, the CDR3 is TGTGCCAGTGGAAGCAGGGCTAGCGGAGGCAATGAGCAGTTCTTC. Residues: CASGSRASGGNEQFF.

The J gene is TRBJ2-7, the V gene TRBV4-1, with 9 bases fitting TRBD1. The CDR3 runs to 17 residues. Unmatched junction bases numbered 12, after V lost 0 bases and J lost 6 bases. Looked up from germline, CDR1 is MGHRA and CDR2 is YSYEKL. The CDR3 DNA reads as TGCGCCAGCAGCCAAGATGATAGTGGGACAGGGATTGTCGAGCAGTACTTC. As protein: CASSQDDSGTGIVEQYF.

This CDR3 reads CASSQDKRGDTQYF. CDR3 coding DNA: TGTGCCAGCAGCCAAGATAAGCGGGGAGATACGCAGTATTTT. The chain carries TRBV3-1 (or the pseudogene TRBV3-2) and TRBJ2-3; TRBD2 matches 7 bases. The CDR3 spans 14 residues. Trimming cost V 0 bases and J 5 bases; bases outside gene matches: 2. Looked up from germline, CDR1 is LGHDT and CDR2 is YNNKEL (reference sequence).

This sequence joins TRBV9 and TRBJ1-2; tentatively, D is TRBD1 (5 bases). The CDR3 length is 16 residues. Germline V lookup: CDR1 SGDLS, CDR2 YYNGEE. Trimming removed 0 bases from V and 0 bases from J, with 12 bases in between. The CDR3, as DNA: TGTGCCAGCAGCGTAGACCCGACAGCGTCTAACTATGGCTACACCTTC. Residues: CASSVDPTASNYGYTF.

V is TRBV6-5 and J is TRBJ2-2, with TRBD2 as a possible D gene (5 bases). The CDR3 is 14 residues long. Trimming removed 6 bases from V and 5 bases from J, with 13 bases in between. CDR1 and CDR2 (germline): MNHEY, SVGAGI. The CDR3 region is CASRSVRRTGELFF. DNA of the CDR3: TGTGCCAGCAGGTCCGTTCGGAGGACCGGGGAGCTGTTTTTT.

This sequence joins TRBV7-2 and TRBJ2-3, with 9 bases that match TRBD2. The length of the CDR3 is 16 residues. The germline V gene has CDR1 SGHTA and CDR2 FQGNSA. V lost 4 bases and J lost 0; bases outside the gene matches: 5. The CDR3 reads CASSSLAGASTDTQYF. The CDR3 nucleotides are TGTGCCAGCAGCTCGTTAGCGGGGGCTAGCACAGATACGCAGTATTTT.

This chain connects TRBV9 to TRBJ2-7, with 12 bases lining up with TRBD1. The CDR3 consists of 16 residues. J lost 4 bases, V lost 0 bases, and 5 bases had no gene match. The germline V gene has CDR1 SGDLS and CDR2 YYNGEE. The CDR3 reads CASSVGDRGPLYEQYF. The DNA for the CDR3 is TGTGCCAGCAGCGTAGGGGACAGGGGGCCGCTTTACGAGCAGTACTTC.

The chain is built from TRBV12-5 and TRBJ2-7; 9 bases match TRBD2. Germline lookup yields CDR1 LGHNT and CDR2 FRNRAP. J gave up 2 bases and V 4 bases, and 9 bases lay outside the gene matches. The CDR3 contains 16 residues. The CDR3 coding sequence is TGTGCTAGTGGTTCCTCCGGGACTAGCTACACCTACGAGCAGTACTTC. Amino acid sequence: CASGSSGTSYTYEQYF. The whole variable domain, remainder taken from reference TRBV12-5 and TRBJ2-7, is DARVTQTPRHKVTEMGQEVTMRCQPILGHNTVFWYRQTMMQGLELLAYFRNRAPLDDSGMPKDRFSAEMPDATLATLKIQPSEPRDSAVYFCASGSSGTSYTYEQYFGPGTRLTVT.

The table lists this clone with a few counts. This sequence joins TRBV7-9 and TRBJ2-7, with 9 bases lining up with TRBD2. Unmatched junction bases numbered 6, after V lost 3 bases and J lost 0 bases. In germline, CDR1 is SEHNR, CDR2 FQNEAQ (reference sequence). The CDR3 runs 16 residues. The chain's CDR3 is CASSFSGSAGSYEQYF. The CDR3 nucleotides are TGTGCCAGCAGCTTTAGCGGGAGCGCCGGCTCCTACGAGCAGTACTTC. The full variable domain, in which reference TRBV7-9 and TRBJ2-7 provide the parts outside the CDR3, is DTGVSQNPRHKITKRGQNVTFRCDPISEHNRLYWYRQTLGQGPEFLTYFQNEAQLEKSRLLSDRFSAERPKGSFSTLEIQRTEQGDSAMYLCASSFSGSAGSYEQYFGPGTRLTVT.

In regard to this clone: The sample contains more than one DNA sequence encoding this CDR3. The chain recombines TRBV30 with TRBJ2-7; 9 positions match TRBD2. V dropped 6 bases and J dropped 2; count of bases not matched to a gene: 5. Germline CDR1 reads GTSNPN; CDR2 reads SVGIG (reference sequence). This CDR3 region has 13 residues. CDR3 in DNA: TGTGCCTGCAAGGCGGGAGGGCCCTACGAGCAGTACTTC. Its translation is CACKAGGPYEQYF.

The chain has TRBV6-5 and TRBJ2-7; D is perhaps TRBD2 (7 bases). The CDR3 spans 15 residues. Germline loops: CDR1 MNHEY, CDR2 SVGAGI. The germline V and J ends were trimmed by 5 bases and 4 bases, with 18 bases remaining between them. For the CDR3, the DNA is TGTGCCAGCAGTCCCTCAAGGGGGGGCGAATACGAGCAGTACTTC. Translating it yields CASSPSRGGEYEQYF.

The chain carries TRBV27 and TRBJ2-1; TRBD2 matches at 7 bases. The CDR3 spans 12 residues. With 5 bases clipped from V and 12 bases from J, the junction kept 7 bases outside the gene matches. Germline loops: CDR1 MNHEY, CDR2 SMNVEV (reference sequence). The CDR3 region has the DNA TGTGCCAGCAGTATTTGGGAGGGCGCGCAGTTCTTC. Amino acids: CASSIWEGAQFF.

The genes are TRBV5-4 and TRBJ1-2; 9 bases align to TRBD1. From germline, CDR1 is SGHNT and CDR2 YYREEE (reference sequence). The V segment lost 4 bases and the J segment 7 bases; nucleotides outside the gene matches: 11. The CDR3 is 15 residues long. In DNA form, the CDR3 reads TGTGCCAGCAGCCCGTCCCGGGACAGGGCGAGTGGCTACACCTTC. Translation gives CASSPSRDRASGYTF. Full variable domain (rest looked up from reference TRBV5-4 and TRBJ1-2): ETGVTQSPTHLIKTRGQQVTLRCSSQSGHNTVSWYQQALGQGPQFIFQYYREEENGRGNFPPRFSGLQFPNYSSELNVNALELDDSALYLCASSPSRDRASGYTFGSGTRLTVV.

The chain has TRBV4-2 and TRBJ2-7, with 10 bases identical to TRBD2. J gave up 0 bases and V 0 bases, and 11 bases lay outside the gene matches. The CDR3 covers 19 residues. CDR1 is LGHNA, CDR2 YNFKEQ, per germline. The CDR3: CASSQEDTTSGSSSYEQYF. CDR3 bases: TGTGCCAGCAGCCAAGAAGATACGACTAGCGGGTCAAGCTCCTACGAGCAGTACTTC.